The 15 T cell receptor beta chains given below trace back to one sample, sequenced in a study of blood T cells in healthy people across ages. The second PCR ran roughly 6 to 11 cycles with a sample-barcoded 5' primer and J-beta primers. TCRdb redid the calling of the 5' RACE reads with MiXCR, one entry per CDR3 protein. Found here are around 1,100,000 distinct CDR3 sequences, about two fifths of them singletons; the top ten hold around 13%. Sequenced material: blood. These receptors were obtained from a man between 18 and 29 years old in good health.

This clonotype was observed a few times. Here the CDR3 reads CASSYWISTGELFF. The CDR3 DNA sequence: TGTGCCAGCAGTTACTGGATCAGCACCGGGGAGCTGTTTTTT. The V call is TRBV6-5, the J call TRBJ2-2; D is unclear. In germline, CDR1 is MNHEY, CDR2 SVGAGI. The CDR3 sequence is 14 residues long. V was shortened by 1 base and J by 4 bases, with 7 bases between the two germline ends.

The chain links TRBV27 to TRBJ1-4; D is ambiguous. From germline, CDR1 is MNHEY and CDR2 SMNVEV (reference sequence). This CDR3 is built from 14 residues. The V end lost 6 bases, the J end lost 7 bases, and 15 bases lay between the germline ends. The CDR3 DNA reads TGTGCCAGCAGCCCTGGCTCGTGGGGTGAAAAACTGTTTTTT. This codes for CASSPGSWGEKLFF.

The rearrangement joins TRBV27 to TRBJ2-1; a weak D match, TRBD2 (6 bases). This CDR3 contains 17 residues. The V end lost 2 bases, the J end lost 0 bases, and 14 bases lay between the germline ends. Germline CDR1 reads MNHEY; CDR2 reads SMNVEV (reference sequence). The CDR3 DNA reads as TGTGCCAGCAGTTTAACCCTTAGCGGTAGCTCCTACAATGAGCAGTTCTTC. This codes for CASSLTLSGSSYNEQFF.

The chain carries TRBV5-1 and TRBJ1-6, with a weak D call TRBD1 (6 bases). V was trimmed by 0 bases and J by 0 bases, leaving 13 bases between them. CDR1 SGHRS and CDR2 YFSETQ come from the germline V gene. The length of the CDR3 is 18 residues. DNA of the CDR3: TGCGCCAGCAGCTTGGTTTACAGGGATCCCTCCTATAATTCACCCCTCCACTTT. Its translation: CASSLVYRDPSYNSPLHF.

This clonotype has just a few counts. Written as DNA, the CDR3 is TGCGCCAGCAGCCAAGATTCCGGGATCAATGAGCAGTTCTTC. It codes for CASSQDSGINEQFF. The rearrangement links TRBV4-3 to TRBJ2-1; tentative D call: TRBD2 (5 bases). V was cut by 0 bases and J by 6 bases, with 9 bases left in between. The germline V gene encodes CDR1 LGHNA and CDR2 YSLEER. This CDR3 contains 14 residues.

This rearrangement joins TRBV21-1 to TRBJ2-1; TRBD2 is the table's D call and was not checked against the DNA. TRBV21-1 constitutes a pseudogene. The CDR3 has 15 amino acids. The CDR3 DNA sequence: TGTGCCAGCAGCACGGACCTAGCGGGGGCTAGAGAGCAGTTCTTC. Translating it yields CASSTDLAGAREQFF.

The J gene is TRBJ2-3, the V gene TRBV4-1, with TRBD2 identical over 11 bases. Per germline, CDR1 MGHRA and CDR2 YSYEKL. The CDR3 is 17 residues long. V lost 4 bases and J lost 3; bases outside the gene matches: 9. Here the CDR3 reads CASSLDGTSGATDTQYF. Here the CDR3 DNA reads TGCGCCAGCAGCCTAGACGGGACTAGCGGAGCAACAGATACGCAGTATTTT.

This chain joins TRBV7-2 and TRBJ2-3, with TRBD2 matching 8 bases. CDR1 SGHTA and CDR2 FQGNSA come from the germline V gene. With V trimmed by 2 bases and J by 2 bases, 6 bases remained unmatched. The length of the CDR3 is 16 residues. The DNA of the CDR3 is TGTGCCAGCAGCTTATGGAGTAGCGGGGACACAGATACGCAGTATTTT. Translated, it gives CASSLWSSGDTDTQYF. The entire variable domain, with the rest obtained from reference TRBV7-2 and TRBJ2-3, is as follows: GAGVSQSPSNKVTEKGKDVELRCDPISGHTALYWYRQSLGQGLEFLIYFQGNSAPDKSGLPSDRFSAERTGGSVSTLTIQRTQQEDSAVYLCASSLWSSGDTDTQYFGPGTRLTVL.

V is TRBV7-8 and J is TRBJ2-3; the D gene could be TRBD1 or TRBD2 (5 bases each). The CDR3 is made up of 15 amino acids. Germline CDR1 reads SGHVS; CDR2 reads FQNEAQ. V was shortened by 2 bases and J by 0 bases, with 9 bases between the two germline ends. CDR3 nucleotides: TGTGCCAGCAGCTTAAATGAGGGGAGCACAGATACGCAGTATTTT. It yields the protein CASSLNEGSTDTQYF. Supplemented by reference TRBV7-8 and TRBJ2-3, the full variable domain reads GAGVSQSPRYKVAKRGQDVALRCDPISGHVSLFWYQQALGQGPEFLTYFQNEAQLDKSGLPSDRFFAERPEGSVSTLKIQRTQQEDSAVYLCASSLNEGSTDTQYFGPGTRLTVL.

This chain's CDR3 is CAIAPLGQGSEQYF. The CDR3 DNA follows: TGTGCCATCGCACCCCTGGGACAGGGCAGCGAGCAGTACTTC. The chain employs TRBV7-9 and TRBJ2-7, with 9 bases aligning to TRBD1. Germline assignment: CDR1 SEHNR and CDR2 FQNEAQ (reference sequence). This CDR3 comprises 14 residues. After removal of 10 bases from V and 6 bases from J, the junction contained 13 bases not matched to a gene.

Only a few counts were recorded for this clonotype. DNA of the CDR3: TGTGCCAGCTCACCGACGAAGACAGACGGCTATGGCTACACCTTC. Residues: CASSPTKTDGYGYTF. V is TRBV18 and J is TRBJ1-2, with D perhaps matching TRBD1 (5 bases). The CDR3 totals 15 residues. CDR1 is KGHSH and CDR2 is LQKENI in the germline V gene. Trimming pared 3 bases from V and 4 bases from J, leaving 15 bases between.

The sample holds a few counts of this clonotype. The chain carries TRBV20-1 and TRBJ1-5; D is unresolved. Trimming cost V 4 bases and J 0 bases, with 7 bases left between them. The CDR3 is made up of 13 amino acids. Germline CDR1 DFQATT, CDR2 SNEGSKA (reference sequence). The CDR3 loop reads CSAKAYSNQPQHF. The CDR3 bases are TGCAGTGCTAAAGCTTATAGCAATCAGCCCCAGCATTTT.

The sample holds a few counts of this clonotype. The rearrangement uses TRBV6-2 or TRBV6-3 and TRBJ2-7; D possibly matches TRBD1 or TRBD2 (5 bases each). Germline V gives CDR1 MNHEY, CDR2 SVGEGT. The V end lost 2 bases, the J end lost 3 bases, and 14 bases lay between the germline ends. The CDR3 covers 15 residues. CDR3 region: CASSYGTANFYEQYF. The CDR3 DNA reads TGTGCCAGCAGTTACGGGACGGCTAACTTCTACGAGCAGTACTTC.

Comment on this clonotype: The junction departs from germline at one end; a sequencing error may be responsible. The chain has TRBV7-9 and TRBJ2-1; a possible D gene is TRBD1 (5 bases). CDR3 length: 15 residues. In germline, CDR1 is SEHNR, CDR2 FQNEAQ (reference sequence). The CDR3 sequence is CTSSTHGQFSNEQFF. The CDR3 DNA reads TGTACCAGCAGCACCCACGGACAATTCTCCAATGAGCAGTTCTTC.

As to this clonotype: With a much larger clone just one base away, this may be a read error. The genes are TRBV4-3 and TRBJ2-5, with a tentative D call TRBD2 (5 bases). This CDR3 has 12 residues. Looked up from germline, CDR1 is LGHNA and CDR2 is YSLEER. V was trimmed by 1 base and J by 11 bases, leaving 11 bases between them. The CDR3 DNA reads TGCGCCAGCAGCCAAGGGGCGGGTGAGCAGTACTTC. This codes for CASSQGAGEQYF.